The source of this T cell receptor beta chain is a study of blood T cell repertoires in COVID-19. Study-level background: The cDNA or gDNA used as material had been derived from T cells, B-cell-depleted T cells, or PBMCs.

Germline V lookup: CDR1 WSHSY, CDR2 SAAADI. The CDR3 extends over 12 amino acids. V lost 7 bases to trimming and J lost 4 bases, with 8 bases between them. The method was immunoSEQ multiplex PCR; TCRdb's version includes in-frame clones alone and lacks a portion of them. In the table there are under 200,000 clones, around 80% of which are singletons. The chain couples TRBV10-2 to TRBJ1-3, with D uncertain. Sequenced input: PBMCs or T cells enriched from blood (not recorded which). This clonotype was sampled from a man in his fifties who had recovered from COVID-19. The CDR3 here is CASKREGNTIYF. The CDR3 DNA is TGCGCCAGCAAGCGGGAAGGAAACACCATATATTTT.